This T cell receptor (beta chain) was captured in a study of cytomegalovirus exposure and HLA in healthy donors. As concerns this clone: The antigen is not known.

The study, taken as a whole, reports: CMV antigen specificity was confirmed in vitro for three CMV-associated chains.

Looked up from germline, CDR1 is SGHNT and CDR2 is YYREEE (reference sequence). V gave up 3 bases and J gave up 3 bases, with 13 bases separating them. The length of the CDR3 is 14 residues. Only in-frame clones appear in the TCRdb table, and some are missing; sequencing was by immunoSEQ multiplex PCR. The data show about 260,000 clones, 90% seen once. The specimen sequenced was PBMCs. This rearrangement joins TRBV5-4 to TRBJ2-7; D perhaps matches TRBD2 (5 bases). The source is a woman aged 25-40 years in good health and CMV-seronegative. The CDR3 sequence: CASSSERNYYEQYF. The DNA for the CDR3 is TGTGCCAGCAGCTCGGAGCGGAATTACTACGAGCAGTACTTC.